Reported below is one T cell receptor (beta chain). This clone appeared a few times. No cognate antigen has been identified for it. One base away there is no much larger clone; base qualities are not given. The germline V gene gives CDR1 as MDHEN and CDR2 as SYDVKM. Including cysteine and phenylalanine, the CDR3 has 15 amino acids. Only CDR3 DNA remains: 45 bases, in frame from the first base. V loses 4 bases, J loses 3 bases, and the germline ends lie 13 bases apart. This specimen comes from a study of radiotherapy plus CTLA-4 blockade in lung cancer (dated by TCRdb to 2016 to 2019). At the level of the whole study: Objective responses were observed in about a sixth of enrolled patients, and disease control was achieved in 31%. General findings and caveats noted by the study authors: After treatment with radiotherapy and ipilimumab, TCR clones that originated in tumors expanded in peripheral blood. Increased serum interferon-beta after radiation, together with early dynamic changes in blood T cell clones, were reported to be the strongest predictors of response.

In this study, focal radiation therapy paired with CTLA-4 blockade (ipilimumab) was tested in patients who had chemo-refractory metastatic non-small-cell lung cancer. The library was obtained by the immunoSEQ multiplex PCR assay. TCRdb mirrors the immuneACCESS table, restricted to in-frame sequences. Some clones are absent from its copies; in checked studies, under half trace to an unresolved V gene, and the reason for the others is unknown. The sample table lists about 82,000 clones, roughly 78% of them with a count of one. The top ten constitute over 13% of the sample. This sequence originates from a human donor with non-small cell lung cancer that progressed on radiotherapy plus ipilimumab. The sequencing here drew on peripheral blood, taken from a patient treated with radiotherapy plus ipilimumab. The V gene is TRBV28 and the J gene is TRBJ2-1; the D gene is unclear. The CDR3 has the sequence CASSYIRRDYNEQFF. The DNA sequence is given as TGTGCCAGCAGTTATATAAGGCGAGACTACAATGAGCAGTTCTTC.